Presented here are 26 T cell receptor beta chains from one specimen sequenced in a study of T cell responses to AZD1222 COVID-19 vaccine. Data came from immunoSEQ multiplex PCR; TCRdb stores just in-frame clones and leaves some out. In the table there are over 100,000 clones, roughly 90% of which are singletons. This specimen consisted of peripheral blood, obtained 28 days after the second AZD1222 dose. The receptor set was obtained from an adult who received the AZD1222 COVID-19 vaccine.

V is TRBV18 and J is TRBJ2-7; D possibly corresponds to TRBD1 (5 bases). This CDR3 spans 14 amino acids. V lost 0 bases and J lost 2, with 8 bases in between. CDR1 and CDR2 from the germline V gene are KGHSH and LQKENI. The CDR3 region has the DNA TGTGCCAGCTCACCACCTGGACAACCCTACGAGCAGTACTTC. Translating gives CASSPPGQPYEQYF. The entire variable domain, with the rest obtained from reference TRBV18 and TRBJ2-7, is as follows: NAGVMQNPRHLVRRRGQEARLRCSPMKGHSHVYWYRQLPEEGLKFMVYLQKENIIDESGMPKERFSAEFPKEGPSILRIQQVVRGDSAAYFCASSPPGQPYEQYFGPGTRLTVT.

Points on this clone: Other DNA sequences in this specimen translate into the identical CDR3. The chain couples TRBV7-3 to TRBJ2-5; D is possibly TRBD2 (6 bases). CDR3 size: 13 residues. Trimming removed 2 bases from V and 5 bases from J, with 9 bases in between. Germline assignment: CDR1 SGHTA and CDR2 FQGTGA. The CDR3 is CASSLSREETQYF. CDR3 bases: TGTGCCAGCAGCTTATCACGGGAGGAGACCCAGTACTTC.

This clone appeared a single time. The chain combines TRBV6-5 with TRBJ1-2; no clear D gene. V was trimmed by 0 bases and J by 2 bases, leaving 7 bases between them. The CDR3 runs to 14 residues. In germline, CDR1 is MNHEY, CDR2 SVGAGI. CDR3 sequence (DNA): TGTGCCAGCAGTTACTCGGGGAAGAACTATGGCTACACCTTC. Amino acid sequence: CASSYSGKNYGYTF.

The rearrangement joins TRBV9 to TRBJ2-3; TRBD2 matches at 12 bases. The CDR3 sequence is 16 residues long. V gave up 2 bases and J gave up 3 bases; unmatched junction bases: 4. The germline V gene has CDR1 SGDLS and CDR2 YYNGEE. CDR3 nucleotide sequence: TGTGCCAGCAGCGTCGGACTAGCGGGATTTACAGATACGCAGTATTTT. Translating it yields CASSVGLAGFTDTQYF.

This sequence joins TRBV11-2 and TRBJ2-7; the match to TRBD2 covers 8 bases. Unmatched junction bases numbered 9, after V lost 5 bases and J lost 3 bases. Germline CDR1 is SGHAT and CDR2 is FQNNGV. This CDR3 spans 15 amino acids. The CDR3 nucleotides read TGTGCCAGCAGCCAGCTCGACAGCGGGGGCTACGAGCAGTACTTC. Its translation: CASSQLDSGGYEQYF.

The chain couples TRBV6-5 to TRBJ1-5; D possibly corresponds to TRBD1 (5 bases). CDR3 length equals 14 residues. Trimming cost V 8 bases and J 1 base, with 12 bases left between them. Per the germline V gene, CDR1 is MNHEY and CDR2 is SVGAGI. The CDR3 loop reads CASEAGGSNQPQHF. Written as DNA, the CDR3 is TGTGCCAGCGAGGCGGGGGGGAGCAATCAGCCCCAGCATTTT.

The CDR3: CASSQERTGSYNEQFF. In nucleotides, the CDR3 is TGTGCCAGCAGCCAAGAAAGGACGGGCTCCTACAATGAGCAGTTCTTC. This rearrangement joins TRBV3-1 (or the pseudogene TRBV3-2) to TRBJ2-1; D gene unclear. The CDR3 sequence is 16 residues long. Germline V lookup: CDR1 LGHDT, CDR2 YNNKEL (reference sequence). V lost 0 bases to trimming and J lost 0 bases, with 9 bases between them.

The V call is TRBV5-4, the J call TRBJ2-3, with unresolved D. V was clipped by 6 bases and J by 0 bases, with 8 bases between them. This CDR3 region has 13 residues. Germline values: CDR1 SGHNT, CDR2 YYREEE (reference sequence). The CDR3 sequence is CASTEPSTDTQYF. CDR3 coding DNA: TGTGCCAGCACCGAACCGAGCACAGATACGCAGTATTTT.

This chain links TRBV5-6 with TRBJ1-2, with D unclear. V was shortened by 4 bases and J by 4 bases, with 8 bases between the two germline ends. In germline, CDR1 is SGHDT, CDR2 YYEEEE. This CDR3 comprises 12 residues. In DNA, the CDR3 is TGTGCCAGCAGCCCCGGACCCTATGGCTACACCTTC. Protein product: CASSPGPYGYTF.

This clone occurred once. The rearrangement joins TRBV7-9 to TRBJ1-3; 7 bases agree with TRBD1. CDR1 SEHNR and CDR2 FQNEAQ come from the germline V gene (reference sequence). The CDR3 extends over 14 amino acids. The V and J ends lost 5 bases and 2 bases, in that order; junction bases with no gene match: 3. This CDR3 is CASSRQGAGNTIYF. DNA of the CDR3: TGTGCCAGCAGCCGACAGGGTGCTGGAAACACCATATATTTT. Looking up the rest from reference TRBV7-9 and TRBJ1-3 gives the full variable domain: DTGVSQNPRHKITKRGQNVTFRCDPISEHNRLYWYRQTLGQGPEFLTYFQNEAQLEKSRLLSDRFSAERPKGSFSTLEIQRTEQGDSAMYLCASSRQGAGNTIYFGEGSWLTVV.

The J gene is TRBJ1-1, the V gene TRBV6-5, with D possibly matching TRBD1 (5 bases). Per the germline V gene, CDR1 is MNHEY and CDR2 is SVGAGI. V lost 0 bases and J lost 8, with 13 bases in between. The CDR3 consists of 14 residues. CDR3 loop: CASSYSSGVYEAFF. The DNA of the CDR3 is TGTGCCAGCAGTTACTCGTCGGGGGTTTACGAAGCTTTCTTT.

The V call is TRBV7-9, the J call TRBJ1-1, with D unclear. CDR3 size: 16 residues. Germline V gene lookup returns CDR1 SEHNR and CDR2 FQNEAQ (reference sequence). Between the trimmed V and J ends, which lost 5 bases and 0 bases, there was a span of 16 bases. The CDR3 reads CASSPSVHGMNTEAFF. CDR3 bases: TGTGCCAGCAGCCCGAGTGTTCATGGCATGAACACTGAAGCTTTCTTT.

The count of this clone is one. The gene calls are TRBV4-1 and TRBJ2-1; 7 bases are shared with TRBD1. Looked up from germline, CDR1 is MGHRA and CDR2 is YSYEKL. V shed 2 bases and J 7 bases; nucleotides not matched to a gene: 5. The CDR3 covers 14 residues. The CDR3 spells CASSQYRGRNEQFF. CDR3 coding DNA: TGCGCCAGCAGCCAATACAGGGGCAGGAATGAGCAGTTCTTC.

This chain joins TRBV19 and TRBJ2-3; D gene uncertain. CDR3 length: 12 residues. V lost 4 bases and J lost 5, with 7 bases in between. Germline lookup yields CDR1 LNHDA and CDR2 SQIVND (reference sequence). The CDR3 region is CASSRDRDTQYF. Here the CDR3 DNA reads TGTGCCAGTAGTAGAGACCGAGATACGCAGTATTTT.

The V and J genes are TRBV3-1 (or the pseudogene TRBV3-2) and TRBJ2-7; 11 bases match TRBD1. V was pared by 7 bases and J by 3 bases, with 5 bases of the junction left unmatched. The CDR3 has 14 amino acids. Per the germline V gene, CDR1 is LGHDT and CDR2 is YNNKEL (reference sequence). CDR3 sequence: CASTPGQGVYEQYF. The DNA for the CDR3 is TGTGCCAGCACTCCGGGACAGGGGGTCTACGAGCAGTACTTC.

This rearrangement joins TRBV29-1 to TRBJ1-1; TRBD1 matches at 11 bases. Germline CDR1 is SQVTM and CDR2 is ANQGSEA. Trimming took 6 bases from V and 7 from J; bases not matched to a gene: 7. The CDR3 contains 13 residues. This chain's CDR3 is CSVDRGRRGEAFF. In nucleotides, the CDR3 is TGCAGCGTGGACAGGGGGCGCCGGGGTGAAGCTTTCTTT.

V gene TRBV2 combines with J gene TRBJ1-5; a weak D match, TRBD1 (6 bases). Germline lookup yields CDR1 SNHLY and CDR2 FYNNEI. The CDR3 is 16 amino acids. V dropped 6 bases and J dropped 1 base, with 16 bases sitting between them. The CDR3 region is CASRWGHPGSNQPQHF. CDR3 nucleotide sequence: TGTGCCAGCAGGTGGGGACACCCGGGAAGCAATCAGCCCCAGCATTTT.

This chain joins TRBV2 and TRBJ1-5; tentatively, D is TRBD1 (6 bases). The CDR3 has 15 amino acids. Germline loops: CDR1 SNHLY, CDR2 FYNNEI. Trimming shortened V by 8 bases and J by 0 bases, and 14 bases separated the two germline ends. The CDR3: CASRGQLFSNQPQHF. The CDR3 DNA is TGTGCCAGCCGAGGACAGTTGTTTAGCAATCAGCCCCAGCATTTT. Supplemented by reference TRBV2 and TRBJ1-5, the full variable domain reads EPEVTQTPSHQVTQMGQEVILRCVPISNHLYFYWYRQILGQKVEFLVSFYNNEISEKSEIFDDQFSVERPDGSNFTLKIRSTKLEDSAMYFCASRGQLFSNQPQHFGDGTRLSIL.

The chain has TRBV6-5 and TRBJ1-3; possible D gene TRBD1, 5 bases. CDR1 and CDR2 from the germline V gene are MNHEY and SVGAGI. The CDR3 is 13 amino acids. V gave up 6 bases and J gave up 2 bases, with 8 bases separating them. DNA for the CDR3: TGTGCCAGCAGGGGACTGACTGGAAACACCATATATTTT. Protein sequence: CASRGLTGNTIYF.

This rearrangement joins TRBV27 to TRBJ1-5; D may be TRBD1 (6 bases). V shed 3 bases and J shed 10 bases, with 16 bases lying between them. The CDR3 length is 14 residues. Germline V gives CDR1 MNHEY, CDR2 SMNVEV (reference sequence). The CDR3 reads CASSFGGQVSPQHF. CDR3 DNA: TGTGCCAGCAGTTTTGGGGGGCAGGTGAGTCCCCAGCATTTT.

This clone was observed a single time. The V gene is TRBV15, the J gene TRBJ2-3; 9 bases line up with TRBD1. The CDR3 covers 15 residues. V shed 1 base, J shed 3 bases, and the junction held 2 bases outside the gene matches. CDR1 and CDR2 (germline): LNHNV, YYDKDF (reference sequence). CDR3 protein: CATSRGTGVTDTQYF. For the CDR3, the DNA is TGTGCCACCAGCAGAGGGACAGGGGTGACAGATACGCAGTATTTT.

The genes are TRBV28 and TRBJ1-6; no clear D. Per the germline V gene, CDR1 is MDHEN and CDR2 is SYDVKM. V gave up 4 bases and J gave up 15 bases, with 16 bases separating them. The CDR3 is made up of 13 amino acids. CDR3 coding DNA: TGTGCCAGCAGTTCCCGGCCCCGGATAAACCTCCACTTT. Protein product: CASSSRPRINLHF.

The chain is built from TRBV2 and TRBJ2-1, with TRBD2 matching 12 bases. This CDR3 has 15 amino acids. Germline V CDR1 and CDR2: SNHLY, FYNNEI. J gave up 6 bases and V 4 bases, and 4 bases lay outside the gene matches. The CDR3 loop is CASSGTSGTANEQFF. For the CDR3, the DNA is TGTGCCAGCAGTGGGACTAGCGGGACAGCCAATGAGCAGTTCTTC. Based on the CDR3 plus reference TRBV2 and TRBJ2-1, the full variable domain is EPEVTQTPSHQVTQMGQEVILRCVPISNHLYFYWYRQILGQKVEFLVSFYNNEISEKSEIFDDQFSVERPDGSNFTLKIRSTKLEDSAMYFCASSGTSGTANEQFFGPGTRLTVL.

This rearrangement joins TRBV6-4 to TRBJ2-1, with D perhaps assigned TRBD1 or TRBD2 (5 bases each). Trimming cost V 4 bases and J 10 bases, with 14 bases left between them. Germline V gives CDR1 MRHNA, CDR2 SNTAGT. The CDR3 spans 13 residues. The chain's CDR3 is CASSGDGVGEQFF. In nucleotides, the CDR3 is TGTGCCAGCAGTGGGGACGGGGTTGGAGAGCAGTTCTTC.

The chain combines TRBV9 with TRBJ1-1, with a possible D match to TRBD1 (5 bases). The CDR3 is 13 amino acids. Trimming removed 2 bases from V and 3 bases from J, with 8 bases in between. The germline gives CDR1 SGDLS, CDR2 YYNGEE. CDR3 nucleotide sequence: TGTGCCAGCAGCGTGGGGGAAGACACTGAAGCTTTCTTT. Translated: CASSVGEDTEAFF. Supplemented by reference TRBV9 and TRBJ1-1, the full variable domain reads DSGVTQTPKHLITATGQRVTLRCSPRSGDLSVYWYQQSLDQGLQFLIQYYNGEERAKGNILERFSAQQFPDLHSELNLSSLELGDSALYFCASSVGEDTEAFFGQGTRLTVV.

Only one count was recorded for this clone. CDR3 sequence reads: CAWSTGQGYQPQHF. The CDR3 DNA is TGTGCCTGGAGTACGGGACAGGGATATCAGCCCCAGCATTTT. V usage is TRBV30 and J usage is TRBJ1-5; 9 bases fit TRBD1. Germline trimming cut 2 bases from V and 5 bases from J; bases unmatched to any gene: 4. Per germline, CDR1 GTSNPN and CDR2 SVGIG (reference sequence). The CDR3 is made up of 14 amino acids.